Each of the 30 T cell receptor beta chains below was sequenced from the same sample in a study of type 1 regulatory T cells. TCRdb used MiXCR to reprocess the reads, holding one entry per CDR3 protein. This sample has 88,000 or so distinct CDR3 sequences, with 25% to 40% found just once. The sequenced sample was CD4+ T cells, either the whole sample or a sorted fraction (not recorded which). The receptors come from a human donor in good health.

The chain employs TRBV20-1 and TRBJ2-1; D may be TRBD2 (5 bases). With 0 bases removed from V and 7 bases from J, the gap between germline ends came to 16 bases. Germline lookup yields CDR1 DFQATT and CDR2 SNEGSKA (reference sequence). The CDR3 spans 15 residues. DNA for the CDR3: TGCAGTGCTAGAGATTTTCAGCTAGCAGTGAATGAGCAGTTCTTC. Translating it yields CSARDFQLAVNEQFF.

The rearrangement uses TRBV9 and TRBJ1-1; the D gene is possibly TRBD1 (5 bases). Germline values: CDR1 SGDLS, CDR2 YYNGEE. The length of the CDR3 is 14 residues. V lost 4 bases and J 4 bases, leaving 14 bases between the germline ends. CDR3 amino acids: CASSSTGVGTEAFF. CDR3 nucleotides: TGTGCCAGCAGCTCTACAGGAGTGGGCACTGAAGCTTTCTTT. Using reference TRBV9 and TRBJ1-1 for the parts outside the CDR3, the full variable domain is DSGVTQTPKHLITATGQRVTLRCSPRSGDLSVYWYQQSLDQGLQFLIQYYNGEERAKGNILERFSAQQFPDLHSELNLSSLELGDSALYFCASSSTGVGTEAFFGQGTRLTVV.

The V gene is TRBV19, the J gene TRBJ2-1, with 10 bases aligning to TRBD2. Germline V CDR1 and CDR2: LNHDA, SQIVND (reference sequence). The V gene end was trimmed by 2 bases and the J gene end by 7 bases; junction bases not matched to a gene: 17. This CDR3 has 19 residues. This CDR3 is CASSILPGLASIKGNEQFF. CDR3 bases: TGTGCCAGTAGTATACTCCCGGGACTAGCGTCAATTAAAGGGAATGAGCAGTTCTTC.

The chain couples TRBV7-2 to TRBJ2-6; the match to TRBD1 covers 7 bases. The CDR3 is 17 amino acids. V lost 5 bases and J lost 0; bases outside the gene matches: 7. Germline V gene sequence: CDR1 SGHTA, CDR2 FQGNSA. The CDR3 reads CASSLGTVSSGANVLTF. CDR3 in DNA: TGTGCCAGCAGCCTCGGGACAGTCAGCTCTGGGGCCAACGTCCTGACTTTC.

This clonotype was seen a few times. The chain is built from TRBV3-1 and TRBJ1-6, with 10 bases aligning to TRBD1. This CDR3 spans 15 amino acids. The germline V gene has CDR1 LGHDT and CDR2 YNNKEL (reference sequence). Germline trimming cut 1 base from V and 7 bases from J; bases unmatched to any gene: 1. CDR3 residues: CASSQGTGGNSPLHF. CDR3 sequence (DNA): TGTGCCAGCAGCCAAGGGACAGGGGGAAATTCACCCCTCCACTTT.

V gene TRBV20-1 combines with J gene TRBJ2-1; 11 bases fit TRBD2. Germline CDR1 is DFQATT and CDR2 is SNEGSKA (reference sequence). The CDR3 totals 14 residues. J lost 6 bases, V lost 4 bases, and 5 bases had no gene match. The CDR3 is CSAKLAGVGNEQFF. The CDR3 DNA reads TGCAGTGCTAAACTAGCGGGAGTAGGCAATGAGCAGTTCTTC.

J is TRBJ2-5 and V is TRBV9; D possibly corresponds to TRBD2 (6 bases). Germline CDR1 reads SGDLS; CDR2 reads YYNGEE. The CDR3 sequence is 14 residues long. The V end was cut by 3 bases, the J end by 5 bases, with 14 bases between. The CDR3 loop is CASSGGVGMETQYF. The CDR3 region has the DNA TGTGCCAGCAGCGGGGGGGTCGGGATGGAGACCCAGTACTTC. The whole variable domain, remainder taken from reference TRBV9 and TRBJ2-5, is DSGVTQTPKHLITATGQRVTLRCSPRSGDLSVYWYQQSLDQGLQFLIQYYNGEERAKGNILERFSAQQFPDLHSELNLSSLELGDSALYFCASSGGVGMETQYFGPGTRLLVL.

The V call is TRBV12-3 or TRBV12-4, the J call TRBJ1-1; TRBD1 matches at 9 bases. Losses at the gene ends were 5 bases for V and 2 bases for J; bases not matched to a gene: 9. The CDR3 contains 16 residues. In DNA, the CDR3 is TGTGCCAGCAGTCCCCGCCGGACAGGGGAAAACACTGAAGCTTTCTTT. It encodes CASSPRRTGENTEAFF.

This clonotype was observed a few times. The CDR3 nucleotides are TGCAGTGCTCCGGGACTAAACTCCTACGAGCAGTACTTC. Amino acids: CSAPGLNSYEQYF. This rearrangement joins TRBV20-1 to TRBJ2-7; 7 nucleotides align to TRBD2. Trimming removed 5 bases from V and 0 bases from J; junction bases left unmatched: 4. CDR3 size: 13 residues. Germline V CDR1 and CDR2: DFQATT, SNEGSKA (reference sequence).

The V and J genes are TRBV12-3 or TRBV12-4 and TRBJ2-7; TRBD1 aligns across 7 bases. Unmatched junction bases numbered 13, after V lost 5 bases and J lost 0 bases. The CDR3 spans 17 residues. CDR3 nucleotide sequence: TGTGCCAGCAGTCGCTATGCTGGACAGGCGAGCTCCTACGAGCAGTACTTC. Protein sequence: CASSRYAGQASSYEQYF.

This rearrangement joins TRBV5-1 to TRBJ2-3; 14 nucleotides match TRBD2. The CDR3 covers 16 residues. V shed 5 bases and J 7 bases; nucleotides not matched to a gene: 9. Looked up from germline, CDR1 is SGHRS and CDR2 is YFSETQ. The chain's CDR3 is CASSPGTSGSINTQYF. CDR3 coding DNA: TGCGCCAGCAGTCCCGGGACTAGCGGGAGTATCAATACGCAGTATTTT. The full variable domain, completed using reference TRBV5-1 and TRBJ2-3, is KAGVTQTPRYLIKTRGQQVTLSCSPISGHRSVSWYQQTPGQGLQFLFEYFSETQRNKGNFPGRFSGRQFSNSRSEMNVSTLELGDSALYLCASSPGTSGSINTQYFGPGTRLTVL.

The chain links TRBV11-2 to TRBJ1-1; 7 positions match TRBD1. Germline assignment: CDR1 SGHAT and CDR2 FQNNGV. This CDR3 is built from 15 residues. The V segment lost 4 bases and the J segment 2 bases; nucleotides outside the gene matches: 7. The CDR3 sequence is CASSWGTGENTEAFF. The CDR3 DNA is TGTGCCAGCAGCTGGGGAACAGGGGAAAACACTGAAGCTTTCTTT.

This clonotype was picked up a small number of times. The chain links TRBV3-1 to TRBJ2-7; 10 bases are a match to TRBD2. The CDR3 is 17 amino acids. Germline V gene lookup returns CDR1 LGHDT and CDR2 YNNKEL (reference sequence). V dropped 0 bases and J dropped 2; count of bases not matched to a gene: 7. The DNA for the CDR3 is TGTGCCAGCAGCCAAGAGGACGGGACTAGCGACACCTACGAGCAGTACTTC. Its protein product is CASSQEDGTSDTYEQYF.

The chain links TRBV7-9 to TRBJ1-1, with 10 bases identical to TRBD1. V was pared by 3 bases and J by 4 bases, with 5 bases of the junction left unmatched. CDR1 is SEHNR, CDR2 FQNEAQ, per germline (reference sequence). The CDR3 has 15 residues. CDR3 in DNA: TGTGCCAGCAGCTTCCTAGGACAGGGGGGCACTGAAGCTTTCTTT. Residues: CASSFLGQGGTEAFF.

The chain combines TRBV12-3 or TRBV12-4 with TRBJ2-1; TRBD2 aligns across 7 bases. CDR3 size: 14 residues. V trimming: 10 bases; J trimming: 7 bases; junction bases outside the gene matches: 13. CDR3 sequence: CATLTSLFGNEQFF. CDR3 nucleotide sequence: TGTGCCACTCTGACTAGCCTCTTTGGGAATGAGCAGTTCTTC.

The chain carries TRBV4-2 and TRBJ2-7; 9 bases are shared with TRBD2. Germline CDR1 reads LGHNA; CDR2 reads YNFKEQ. This CDR3 is built from 14 residues. V was clipped by 4 bases and J by 6 bases; unmatched bases: 7. CDR3 coding DNA: TGTGCCAGCAGCCCTAGCGGGGCCTCGTCCGAGCAGTACTTC. This codes for CASSPSGASSEQYF.

This clonotype turned up a few times. J is TRBJ2-3 and V is TRBV29-1, with no clear D. CDR3 length: 12 amino acids. Germline V lookup: CDR1 SQVTM, CDR2 ANQGSEA. The CDR3 DNA reads TGCAGTCATGATGGGAGCACAGATACGCAGTATTTT. Amino acids: CSHDGSTDTQYF.

This clonotype appeared a few times. The chain links TRBV7-9 to TRBJ2-3; D call uncertain. The CDR3 extends over 11 amino acids. Germline assignment: CDR1 SEHNR and CDR2 FQNEAQ (reference sequence). Trimming removed 2 bases at V and 4 bases at J, with 1 base between. CDR3 nucleotide sequence: TGTGCCAGCAGCTTATCAGATACGCAGTATTTT. Encoded protein: CASSLSDTQYF.

This clonotype was detected a few times. The chain couples TRBV5-1 to TRBJ1-1; 10 bases match TRBD1. The V gene's germline CDR1 is SGHRS and CDR2 YFSETQ. V dropped 4 bases and J dropped 4; count of bases not matched to a gene: 7. The CDR3 is made up of 15 amino acids. CDR3 loop: CASSGSGTGVTEAFF. DNA of the CDR3: TGCGCCAGCAGCGGGTCCGGGACAGGGGTCACTGAAGCTTTCTTT.

The chain uses TRBV7-2 and TRBJ2-3; 10 nucleotides agree with TRBD1. V gave up 1 base and J gave up 9 bases; unmatched junction bases: 7. Germline V gives CDR1 SGHTA, CDR2 FQGNSA. The CDR3 is 15 amino acids. CDR3 sequence: CASSLVTGGARTQYF. The CDR3 DNA sequence: TGTGCCAGCAGCTTAGTGACAGGGGGCGCGAGGACGCAGTATTTT.

J is TRBJ2-5 and V is TRBV29-1; D could derive from TRBD1 or TRBD2 (6 bases each). V lost 6 bases and J lost 1, with 12 bases in between. The CDR3 has 13 amino acids. The germline V gene encodes CDR1 SQVTM and CDR2 ANQGSEA. This CDR3 reads CSVGGQSQETQYF. CDR3 nucleotide sequence: TGCAGCGTGGGGGGACAAAGCCAAGAGACCCAGTACTTC.

This chain joins TRBV20-1 and TRBJ2-7; D not resolved. V was clipped by 4 bases and J by 0 bases, with 13 bases between them. Germline assignment: CDR1 DFQATT and CDR2 SNEGSKA (reference sequence). This CDR3 has 14 residues. The CDR3 protein is CSATPRYSSYEQYF. The DNA for the CDR3 is TGCAGTGCTACCCCGAGGTATAGCTCCTACGAGCAGTACTTC.

There are a few counts of this clonotype. The rearrangement links TRBV7-2 to TRBJ1-1; D might be TRBD1 (5 bases). V lost 2 bases to trimming and J lost 1 base, with 11 bases between them. From germline, CDR1 is SGHTA and CDR2 FQGNSA. The CDR3 sequence is 15 residues long. The CDR3 coding sequence is TGTGCCAGCAGCTTACGGCCCACAGGGAACACTGAAGCTTTCTTT. Its protein is CASSLRPTGNTEAFF.

The chain employs TRBV20-1 and TRBJ2-1; D is uncertain. The CDR3 is made up of 11 amino acids. Germline CDR1 reads DFQATT; CDR2 reads SNEGSKA (reference sequence). Trimming shortened V by 5 bases and J by 8 bases, and 10 bases separated the two germline ends. CDR3 bases: TGCAGTGCTTCGCTAGGGTATGAGCAGTTCTTC. It yields the protein CSASLGYEQFF.

The chain joins TRBV30 to TRBJ1-1; D is uncertain. The CDR3 loop spans 13 amino acids. Trimming pared 2 bases from V and 1 base from J, leaving 8 bases between. Germline CDR1 is GTSNPN and CDR2 is SVGIG (reference sequence). CDR3 DNA sequence: TGTGCCTGGAGTAGACCCTGGAACACTGAAGCTTTCTTT. Translating gives CAWSRPWNTEAFF.

The chain employs TRBV5-1 and TRBJ2-2; 10 bases map to TRBD2. Germline V lookup: CDR1 SGHRS, CDR2 YFSETQ. The CDR3 is 14 residues long. V was pared by 5 bases and J by 7 bases, with 5 bases of the junction left unmatched. The CDR3 DNA reads TGCGCCAGCAGGTGGCTAGCGGGGGACGGGGAGCTGTTTTTT. It translates to CASRWLAGDGELFF.

This sequence joins TRBV19 and TRBJ2-5; TRBD2 agrees at 10 bases. The V and J ends lost 6 bases and 2 bases, in that order; junction bases with no gene match: 15. Germline V gene lookup returns CDR1 LNHDA and CDR2 SQIVND (reference sequence). The CDR3 covers 18 residues. This chain's CDR3 is CASSEREGLFRRQETQYF. As DNA, the CDR3 is TGTGCCAGTAGCGAGCGGGAGGGCCTCTTCCGTAGGCAAGAGACCCAGTACTTC. Drawing the rest from reference TRBV19 and TRBJ2-5, the complete variable domain is DGGITQSPKYLFRKEGQNVTLSCEQNLNHDAMYWYRQDPGQGLRLIYYSQIVNDFQKGDIAEGYSVSREKKESFPLTVTSAQKNPTAFYLCASSEREGLFRRQETQYFGPGTRLLVL.

This clonotype was seen a handful of times. The chain carries TRBV5-1 and TRBJ1-1; 8 bases line up with TRBD1. The V and J ends lost 3 bases and 11 bases, in that order; junction bases with no gene match: 9. From germline, CDR1 is SGHRS and CDR2 YFSETQ. The CDR3 loop spans 13 amino acids. CDR3 sequence: CASSWGQAEEAFF. The CDR3 nucleotides read TGCGCCAGCAGCTGGGGACAGGCAGAGGAGGCTTTCTTT.

The chain links TRBV7-2 to TRBJ2-1; tentative D call: TRBD2 (5 bases). V lost 1 base to trimming and J lost 3 bases, with 13 bases between them. The germline CDR1 and CDR2 sequences are SGHTA and FQGNSA. The CDR3 has 16 amino acids. CDR3 DNA sequence: TGTGCCAGCAGCTTAGGTGGGGAGCCAATCTACAATGAGCAGTTCTTC. This sequence encodes CASSLGGEPIYNEQFF.

This clonotype was picked up a small number of times. The chain couples TRBV5-1 to TRBJ2-3; TRBD2 agrees at 11 bases. This CDR3 is built from 18 residues. Per the germline V gene, CDR1 is SGHRS and CDR2 is YFSETQ. Germline trimming cut 0 bases from V and 4 bases from J; bases unmatched to any gene: 10. The CDR3 is CASSLEGLAETGPDTQYF. In nucleotides, the CDR3 is TGCGCCAGCAGCTTGGAGGGACTAGCGGAGACAGGGCCAGATACGCAGTATTTT.